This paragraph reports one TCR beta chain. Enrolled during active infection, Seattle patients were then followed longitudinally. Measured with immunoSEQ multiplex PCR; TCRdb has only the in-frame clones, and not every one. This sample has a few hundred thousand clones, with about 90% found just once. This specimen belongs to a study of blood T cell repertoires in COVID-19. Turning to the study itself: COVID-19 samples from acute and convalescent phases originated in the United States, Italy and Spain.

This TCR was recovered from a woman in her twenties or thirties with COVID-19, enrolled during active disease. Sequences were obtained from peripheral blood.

CDR3 DNA: TGCGCCAGCAGCTGGGGACAGGGGATGGGGGCCCTCCACTTT. Amino acids: CASSWGQGMGALHF. The genes are TRBV5-1 and TRBJ1-6; TRBD1 aligns across 10 bases. V gave up 3 bases and J gave up 14 bases; unmatched junction bases: 8. The CDR3 consists of 14 residues. Germline CDR1 SGHRS, CDR2 YFSETQ.